A selection of T cell receptor beta chains follows, all from one sample in a study of blood T cells in healthy people across ages. Each CDR3 protein is one row after TCRdb ran MiXCR on the 5' RACE reads. The sample holds more than 1.4 million distinct CDR3 sequences, roughly 40% seen once. Specimen: blood. These receptors were obtained from a woman aged 18 to 35 in good health. The CDR3 runs from the conserved cysteine through the conserved F or W. D genes are given only for firm matches. The size of a clone is reported for some rows only, either as once, few or many, or as a class for expanded clones.

CDR3aa	CDR3nt	abundance	len	v_gene	j_gene	d_gene
CASSQVLGATGMNTEAFF	TGCGCCAGCAGCCAAGTCCTGGGGGCGACCGGTATGAACACTGAAGCTTTCTTT	few	18	TRBV4-1	TRBJ1-1	.
CASRAGLTQYF	TGCGCCAGCAGGGCGGGACTTACGCAGTATTTT	.	11	TRBV10-2	TRBJ2-3	.
CASSPRAGFSYEQYF	TGTGCCAGCAGCCCTAGAGCGGGGTTCTCCTACGAGCAGTACTTC	.	15	TRBV7-2	TRBJ2-7	TRBD2
CASSHGTRGGQYF	TGTGCCAGCAGCCACGGGACCCGCGGGGGGCAGTACTTC	.	13	TRBV6-5	TRBJ2-7	TRBD2
CASRATPSSSGIGNEQYF	TGCGCCAGCAGGGCGACGCCCTCCTCTAGCGGGATAGGAAATGAGCAGTACTTC	.	18	TRBV5-1	TRBJ2-7	TRBD2
CAISEDGQIYGYTF	TGTGCCATCAGTGAAGATGGGCAGATCTATGGCTACACCTTC	many	14	TRBV10-3	TRBJ1-2	.
CASSPSGDGGYNEQFF	TGTGCCAGCAGCCCTAGCGGGGACGGGGGGTATAATGAGCAGTTCTTC	few	16	TRBV3-1	TRBJ2-1	TRBD2
CASSFGQFYEQYF	TGTGCCAGCAGCTTTGGACAGTTCTACGAGCAGTACTTC	few	13	TRBV12-3/TRBV12-4	TRBJ2-7	.
CAGSFAGTSSYNEQFF	TGTGCCGGCAGCTTTGCGGGGACGAGCTCCTACAATGAGCAGTTCTTC	.	16	TRBV7-2	TRBJ2-1	.
CASSKREQEETQYF	TGTGCCAGCAGCAAGCGGGAGCAGGAAGAGACCCAGTACTTC	.	14	TRBV21-1	TRBJ2-5	.
CASQRRLTDTQYF	TGTGCCAGCCAGAGGAGGCTCACAGATACGCAGTATTTT	.	13	TRBV7-8	TRBJ2-3	.
CSATSGSEGEQFF	TGCAGTGCTACCAGCGGGAGTGAGGGTGAGCAGTTCTTC	few	13	TRBV20-1	TRBJ2-1	TRBD2
CASSGGREGYTF	TGTGCCAGCAGCGGGGGTAGAGAGGGCTACACCTTC	.	12	TRBV25-1	TRBJ1-2	.
CASRLDRVSYEQYF	TGTGCCAGCAGATTGGACAGGGTCAGCTACGAGCAGTACTTC	few	14	TRBV6-5	TRBJ2-7	TRBD1
CASSMGDLRGYGYTF	TGTGCCAGCAGCATGGGGGACCTTCGGGGCTATGGCTACACCTTC	few	15	TRBV12-3/TRBV12-4	TRBJ1-2	.
CATSLTGLSNEQFF	TGTGCCACCTCTTTGACAGGGCTAAGCAATGAGCAGTTCTTC	few	14	TRBV24-1	TRBJ2-1	TRBD1
CSARDPSSSYNEQFF	TGCAGTGCTAGAGACCCTAGTAGCTCCTACAATGAGCAGTTCTTC	few	15	TRBV20-1	TRBJ2-1	.
CASSGYLAGEEQFF	TGTGCCAGTAGTGGTTACTTGGCGGGAGAAGAGCAGTTCTTC	.	14	TRBV19	TRBJ2-1	TRBD2
CATRTSGGADTQYF	TGTGCCACCCGGACTAGCGGGGGGGCGGATACGCAGTATTTT	few	14	TRBV12-3/TRBV12-4	TRBJ2-3	TRBD2
CAWASGSNEQFF	TGTGCCTGGGCTAGCGGGAGCAATGAGCAGTTCTTC	few	12	TRBV30	TRBJ2-1	TRBD2
CASSQAPNTDTQYF	TGTGCCAGCAGCCAAGCCCCCAACACAGATACGCAGTATTTT	.	14	TRBV3-1	TRBJ2-3	.
CASTDRKDYNEQFF	TGTGCCAGCACAGACCGAAAAGACTACAATGAGCAGTTCTTC	few	14	TRBV7-2	TRBJ2-1	.
CSARDIGDRGYEQYF	TGCAGTGCTAGAGACATAGGCGACAGGGGATACGAGCAGTACTTC	.	15	TRBV20-1	TRBJ2-7	TRBD1
CSAHNLQGSNEQFF	TGCAGTGCCCACAACCTCCAGGGGAGCAATGAGCAGTTCTTC	.	14	TRBV20-1	TRBJ2-1	.
CASRQGHVEQYF	TGTGCCAGCAGGCAGGGTCACGTCGAGCAGTACTTC	few	12	TRBV6-6	TRBJ2-7	.
CSAAHMRLGVNQPQHF	TGCAGTGCCGCCCATATGAGGCTGGGGGTGAATCAGCCCCAGCATTTT	.	16	TRBV20-1	TRBJ1-5	.
CASSFRDRTPSYGYTF	TGTGCCAGCAGTTTCCGGGACAGGACCCCAAGCTATGGCTACACCTTC	.	16	TRBV28	TRBJ1-2	TRBD1
CASSQEWDTGELFF	TGCGCCAGCAGCCAAGAATGGGACACCGGGGAGCTGTTTTTT	.	14	TRBV4-1	TRBJ2-2	.
CASSNRRTEAFF	TGTGCCAGCAGTAATCGAAGGACTGAAGCTTTCTTT	.	12	TRBV6-5	TRBJ1-1	.
CASSVVSGGVNEQFF	TGTGCCAGCAGCGTAGTATCGGGGGGGGTTAATGAGCAGTTCTTC	.	15	TRBV9	TRBJ2-1	TRBD2
CAIRTLAGEANTGELFF	TGTGCCATCAGAACGTTAGCGGGAGAGGCGAACACCGGGGAGCTGTTTTTT	many	17	TRBV10-3	TRBJ2-2	TRBD2
CASSEAGGVFGQFF	TGTGCCAGCAGTGAGGCAGGGGGCGTATTTGGGCAGTTCTTC	few	14	TRBV2	TRBJ2-1	TRBD1
CASLRRGEYGKETQFF	TGTGCCAGCCTCCGTCGTGGGGAATATGGGAAAGAGACCCAGTTCTTC	.	16	TRBV3-1	TRBJ2-1	.
CASGPGQNYGYTF	TGTGCCAGCGGACCGGGACAGAACTATGGCTACACCTTC	few	13	TRBV27	TRBJ1-2	TRBD1
CAVGGGPREQYF	TGTGCCGTCGGGGGAGGGCCGAGGGAGCAGTACTTC	.	12	TRBV7-2	TRBJ2-5	TRBD2
CASSYYQNSNQPQHF	TGTGCCAGCAGTTACTATCAAAATAGCAATCAGCCCCAGCATTTT	.	15	TRBV6-2/TRBV6-3	TRBJ1-5	.
CASSKTIQGTEAFF	TGTGCCAGCAGCAAGACGATACAGGGCACTGAAGCTTTCTTT	.	14	TRBV9	TRBJ1-1	.
CSANLAGANEQFF	TGCAGTGCTAATCTAGCGGGAGCCAATGAGCAGTTCTTC	.	13	TRBV20-1	TRBJ2-1	TRBD2
CASTFETNEKLFF	TGTGCCAGCACGTTTGAGACTAATGAAAAACTGTTTTTT	.	13	TRBV12-3/TRBV12-4	TRBJ1-4	.
CASSQWTSGSGNEQFF	TGTGCCAGCAGCCAATGGACTAGCGGGAGTGGCAATGAGCAGTTCTTC	.	16	TRBV4-2	TRBJ2-1	TRBD2
CASSQGRAGTVRQYF	TGTGCCAGCAGCCAAGGTAGAGCCGGGACAGTACGGCAGTACTTC	.	15	TRBV3-1	TRBJ2-4	TRBD1
CASSPPYAGTSGQGEQFF	TGTGCCAGCAGCCCACCGTACGCCGGGACTAGCGGGCAGGGTGAGCAGTTCTTC	.	18	TRBV9	TRBJ2-1	TRBD2
CASSPRLAGGPYGGQFF	TGTGCCAGCAGCCCAAGACTAGCGGGGGGACCTTATGGTGGGCAGTTCTTC	.	17	TRBV3-1	TRBJ2-1	TRBD2
CAIKTVDTYNEQFF	TGTGCCATCAAGACAGTGGATACCTACAATGAGCAGTTCTTC	.	14	TRBV10-3	TRBJ2-1	.
CAISESPANQETQYF	TGTGCCATCAGTGAATCTCCCGCGAACCAAGAGACCCAGTACTTC	few	15	TRBV10-3	TRBJ2-5	.
CSAPKSSGNLGYTF	TGCAGTGCCCCAAAATCATCGGGGAATTTAGGCTACACCTTC	few	14	TRBV20-1	TRBJ1-2	.
CASSLDRDSFALYTF	TGCGCCAGCAGCTTGGATCGAGACAGTTTTGCGTTGTACACCTTC	.	15	TRBV5-1	TRBJ1-2	.
CASSDTGRGGHTF	TGTGCCAGCAGCGATACAGGGAGAGGCGGCCACACCTTC	.	13	TRBV7-9	TRBJ1-2	.
CSARVWGGVSSETQYF	TGCAGTGCTAGAGTTTGGGGCGGGGTTTCCTCAGAGACCCAGTACTTC	.	16	TRBV20-1	TRBJ2-5	.
CSARDQGPGANVLTF	TGCAGTGCTAGAGATCAAGGGCCTGGGGCCAACGTCCTGACTTTC	few	15	TRBV20-1	TRBJ2-6	.